Listed below are T cell receptor beta chains from one sample, sequenced in a study of T cells in Graves' hyperthyroidism and ophthalmopathy. TCRdb reprocessed the multiplex PCR reads via MiXCR and lists one record per CDR3 protein. The profile shows some 600,000 distinct CDR3 sequences, approximately 15% of them singletons. The sample comprised blood. These TCRs come from a woman under 40 with Graves' hyperthyroidism that later progressed to Graves' ophthalmopathy. CDR3s include the opening cysteine and the closing phenylalanine or tryptophan. Each record gives: clone size, D gene, J gene, V gene, CDR3 protein, CDR3 DNA. A D gene is named only where the DNA matches it firmly. A row's size may be missing; if present it is once, few, many or a size class.

few	TRBD2	TRBJ2-7	TRBV27	CASSWGTSGEAYEQYF	TGTGCCAGCAGTTGGGGGACTAGCGGAGAGGCCTACGAGCAGTACTTC
many	.	TRBJ1-2	TRBV6-2/TRBV6-3	CASSLPQGFYGYTF	TGTGCCAGCAGTTTGCCACAGGGTTTCTATGGCTACACCTTC
many	TRBD1	TRBJ2-1	TRBV7-6	CASSDYRTGHNEQFF	TGTGCCAGCAGCGACTATCGGACAGGTCACAATGAGCAGTTCTTC
few	.	TRBJ2-1	TRBV11-2	CAVWDFNEQFF	TGTGCCGTCTGGGACTTCAATGAGCAGTTCTTC
.	TRBD1	TRBJ2-7	TRBV4-1	CASSRTGTGGYEQYF	TGCGCCAGCAGCCGTACCGGGACAGGGGGCTACGAGCAGTACTTC
few	TRBD2	TRBJ2-1	TRBV12-3/TRBV12-4	CASTGLAGVHEQFF	TGTGCCAGCACCGGACTAGCGGGAGTTCATGAGCAGTTCTTC
few	.	TRBJ2-7	TRBV28	CASERTYEQYF	TGTGCCAGCGAGCGTACCTACGAGCAGTACTTC
.	.	TRBJ2-2	TRBV9	CASSVGAITHTGELFF	TGTGCCAGCAGCGTAGGTGCCATTACGCACACCGGGGAGCTGTTTTTT
many	.	TRBJ2-5	TRBV7-3	CASSQEGGETQYF	TGTGCCAGCAGCCAAGAGGGTGGTGAGACCCAGTACTTC
many	TRBD1	TRBJ1-2	TRBV7-9	CASSFATGAGGYGYTF	TGTGCCAGCAGCTTCGCCACAGGGGCGGGCGGCTATGGCTACACCTTC
.	TRBD2	TRBJ2-7	TRBV6-2/TRBV6-3	CASRHPGLGEPEQYF	TGTGCCAGCAGGCACCCGGGACTAGGGGAACCGGAGCAGTACTTC
many	TRBD2	TRBJ2-7	TRBV27	CASREGTSGRNYEQYF	TGTGCCAGCAGGGAGGGGACTAGCGGGAGAAACTACGAGCAGTACTTC
many	.	TRBJ1-1	TRBV29-1	CSAAEGTNTEAFF	TGCAGCGCTGCAGAGGGAACGAACACTGAAGCTTTCTTT
many	.	TRBJ2-1	TRBV19	CASSPTTGPKDEQFF	TGTGCCAGTAGCCCAACGACTGGGCCTAAGGATGAGCAGTTCTTC
many	.	TRBJ2-3	TRBV2	CASSGQVNTDTQYF	TGTGCCAGCAGTGGACAGGTGAACACAGATACGCAGTATTTT
.	TRBD1	TRBJ2-1	TRBV29-1	CSVSYRDRGINSYNEQFF	TGCAGCGTCAGCTATCGGGACAGGGGGATCAATTCCTACAATGAGCAGTTCTTC
.	.	TRBJ1-5	TRBV19	CASAGGSNQPQHF	TGTGCCAGTGCTGGGGGGTCCAATCAGCCCCAGCATTTT
few	.	TRBJ2-7	TRBV7-2	CASSNGPVVLNYEQYF	TGTGCCAGCAGCAACGGGCCAGTCGTCTTAAACTACGAGCAGTACTTC
many	.	TRBJ2-1	TRBV6-2/TRBV6-3	CASSPKMYTNNEQFF	TGTGCCAGCAGCCCCAAGATGTACACTAACAATGAGCAGTTCTTC
.	.	TRBJ1-1	TRBV11-2	CASSLGQEGNTEAFF	TGTGCCAGCAGCTTAGGGCAGGAGGGGAACACTGAAGCTTTCTTT
many	TRBD2	TRBJ2-1	TRBV6-5	CASSYSGLAGPSYNEQFF	TGTGCCAGCAGTTACTCGGGGCTAGCGGGACCCTCCTACAATGAGCAGTTCTTC
many	TRBD2	TRBJ2-7	TRBV5-1	CASSTGTSGTHYEQYF	TGCGCCAGCAGCACTGGGACTAGCGGGACTCACTACGAGCAGTACTTC
many	.	TRBJ2-5	TRBV19	CASSFGTETQYF	TGTGCCAGTAGTTTTGGTACAGAGACCCAGTACTTC
many	.	TRBJ2-3	TRBV7-9	CASSLGFTDTQYF	TGTGCCAGCAGCCTCGGATTCACAGATACGCAGTATTTT
once	.	TRBJ2-2	TRBV30	CAWSSAGELFF	TGTGCCTGGAGTAGCGCCGGGGAGCTGTTTTTT
.	.	TRBJ1-1	TRBV9	CASSVGQRGTEAFF	TGTGCCAGCAGCGTTGGACAGAGGGGGACTGAAGCTTTCTTT
.	.	TRBJ2-1	TRBV5-4	CASSSRRDRHYNEQFF	TGTGCCAGCAGCTCTCGACGGGATCGACACTACAATGAGCAGTTCTTC